A single sample is the source of the 23 T cell receptor beta chains below, sequenced in a study of T cells in Graves' hyperthyroidism and ophthalmopathy. Amplification of TCR beta CDR3 regions was performed using RNA transcripts as template. Primed by the HTBI set, a first-round RT-PCR was run on the TCR CDR3. TCRdb redid the calling of the multiplex PCR reads with MiXCR, one entry per CDR3 protein. The sample yields about 380,000 distinct CDR3 sequences, less than 20% seen once. Sequencing was performed on blood. Receptors were obtained from a man in his late teens or twenties with Graves' ophthalmopathy.

V is TRBV7-3 and J is TRBJ1-2, with a weak D call TRBD1 (5 bases). This CDR3 has 15 amino acids. Germline CDR1 and CDR2: SGHTA and FQGTGA. V was cut by 0 bases and J by 4 bases, with 12 bases left in between. CDR3 in amino acids: CASSLTGGSSYGYTF. The CDR3 nucleotides are TGTGCCAGCAGCTTAACGGGGGGGAGTAGCTATGGCTACACCTTC.

The chain recombines TRBV4-2 with TRBJ2-3, with D possibly matching TRBD2 (6 bases). The germline gives CDR1 LGHNA, CDR2 YNFKEQ. V lost 1 base to trimming and J lost 2 bases, with 10 bases between them. This CDR3 spans 15 amino acids. CDR3 nucleotides: TGTGCCAGCAGCCAAGGACCTAGCGACACAGATACGCAGTATTTT. Translated, it gives CASSQGPSDTDTQYF.

This clonotype occurred many times. This chain joins TRBV5-5 and TRBJ2-2, with a possible D match to TRBD2 (5 bases). CDR3 length: 13 residues. Trimming shortened V by 4 bases and J by 1 base, and 5 bases separated the two germline ends. Germline CDR1 is SGHKS and CDR2 is YYEKEE (reference sequence). CDR3 nucleotides: TGTGCCAGCAGCCGGGGGAACACCGGGGAGCTGTTTTTT. Amino acids: CASSRGNTGELFF. The whole variable domain, remainder taken from reference TRBV5-5 and TRBJ2-2, is DAGVTQSPTHLIKTRGQQVTLRCSPISGHKSVSWYQQVLGQGPQFIFQYYEKEERGRGNFPDRFSARQFPNYSSELNVNALLLGDSALYLCASSRGNTGELFFGEGSRLTVL.

This clonotype was recorded many times. The chain employs TRBV6-1 and TRBJ2-7; D not resolved. There are 13 residues in the CDR3. Germline CDR1 and CDR2: MNHNS and SASEGT. V lost 2 bases, J lost 4 bases, and 9 bases lay in between. In nucleotides, the CDR3 is TGTGCCAGCAGTGAACCCCGGGCGTACGAGCAGTACTTC. It encodes CASSEPRAYEQYF.

The V and J genes are TRBV6-2 or TRBV6-3 and TRBJ2-7, with TRBD2 matching 9 bases. CDR1 is MNHEY, CDR2 SVGEGT, per germline. This CDR3 has 15 amino acids. The ends lost 0 bases at V and 5 bases at J; junction bases unmatched: 5. CDR3 DNA: TGTGCCAGCAGTTACTCGAATAGCGGGGGAGACGAGCAGTACTTC. Its translation is CASSYSNSGGDEQYF.

This clonotype was counted ten times or more. V is TRBV3-1 and J is TRBJ2-3; TRBD2 aligns across 7 bases. J gave up 6 bases and V 3 bases, and 15 bases lay outside the gene matches. Germline V lookup: CDR1 LGHDT, CDR2 YNNKEL (reference sequence). CDR3 size: 17 residues. CDR3 DNA: TGTGCCAGCAGCCAGTGGTCCGCCGGACTAGTTTTGGATACGCAGTATTTT. This codes for CASSQWSAGLVLDTQYF.

The chain carries TRBV28 and TRBJ1-2; TRBD1 is a possible D gene (5 bases). Trimming took off 2 bases at V and 3 bases at J, with 10 bases between the two ends. From germline, CDR1 is MDHEN and CDR2 SYDVKM. The CDR3 is 14 amino acids. CDR3 sequence: CASSLKGLYYGYTF. CDR3 DNA: TGTGCCAGCAGTTTAAAGGGGCTATACTATGGCTACACCTTC.

The genes are TRBV19 and TRBJ1-5; D perhaps matches TRBD1 (6 bases). Between the trimmed V and J ends, which lost 5 bases and 6 bases, there was a span of 11 bases. Germline V lookup: CDR1 LNHDA, CDR2 SQIVND (reference sequence). The CDR3 has 13 residues. The CDR3 bases are TGTGCCAGTAGTCGGGGGCACGGTCAGCCCCAGCATTTT. As protein: CASSRGHGQPQHF.

This chain uses TRBV6-5 with TRBJ2-3; 13 bases align to TRBD2. The CDR3 is 15 residues long. The V segment lost 4 bases and the J segment 8 bases; nucleotides outside the gene matches: 6. From germline, CDR1 is MNHEY and CDR2 SVGAGI. CDR3 region: CASSLLAGGPGTQYF. The CDR3 coding sequence is TGTGCCAGCAGTTTACTAGCGGGGGGGCCGGGTACGCAGTATTTT.

This clonotype was counted between two and nine times. The chain carries TRBV4-1 and TRBJ1-5; D is undetermined. Germline V CDR1 and CDR2: MGHRA, YSYEKL. With 4 bases removed from V and 4 bases from J, the gap between germline ends came to 14 bases. The CDR3 extends over 15 amino acids. The DNA for the CDR3 is TGCGCCAGCAGCCTTACATGGGTCGAAAATCAGCCCCAGCATTTT. It specifies CASSLTWVENQPQHF.

A word on this clonotype: A much larger clone sits a single nucleotide away, making a read error possible. The rearrangement links TRBV3-1 to TRBJ2-4; the D gene could be TRBD1 or TRBD2 (5 bases each). CDR3 length: 15 residues. Germline CDR1 is LGHDT and CDR2 is YNNKEL (reference sequence). The CDR3 nucleotides are TGTGCCAGCAGCCTTGAAGGGACCGGCAAAAACATTCGGTACTTC. Translating gives CASSLEGTGKNIRYF.

The V and J genes are TRBV6-4 and TRBJ2-6; D assignment may be TRBD1 or TRBD2 (5 bases each). The ends were cut back, 10 bases at V and 0 bases at J, with 16 bases in the middle. Germline values: CDR1 MRHNA, CDR2 SNTAGT. CDR3 length equals 16 residues. The CDR3: CANKRDAGSGANVLTF. The CDR3 region has the DNA TGTGCCAACAAACGGGACGCCGGCTCTGGGGCCAACGTCCTGACTTTC.

The chain uses TRBV3-1 and TRBJ2-1; D may be TRBD2 (6 bases). Deletions cut 1 base from V and 6 bases from J, with 13 bases between. The length of the CDR3 is 15 residues. In germline, CDR1 is LGHDT, CDR2 YNNKEL (reference sequence). CDR3 coding DNA: TGTGCCAGCAGCCAAGGGGATAGCGGCCCCAATGAGCAGTTCTTC. It codes for CASSQGDSGPNEQFF.

Many counts were recorded for this clonotype. The V gene is TRBV7-8, the J gene TRBJ2-5, with D tentatively TRBD2 (6 bases). CDR1 SGHVS and CDR2 FQNEAQ come from the germline V gene. The CDR3 consists of 15 residues. Trimming stripped 5 bases from V and 3 bases from J, with 16 bases between. The CDR3 is CASSPIADLKETQYF. CDR3 coding DNA: TGTGCCAGCAGCCCAATAGCGGACCTAAAAGAGACCCAGTACTTC. Full variable domain (outside the CDR3, taken from reference TRBV7-8 and TRBJ2-5): GAGVSQSPRYKVAKRGQDVALRCDPISGHVSLFWYQQALGQGPEFLTYFQNEAQLDKSGLPSDRFFAERPEGSVSTLKIQRTQQEDSAVYLCASSPIADLKETQYFGPGTRLLVL.

This clonotype was observed at least ten times. V usage is TRBV28 and J usage is TRBJ2-5, with D unclear. V dropped 3 bases and J dropped 2 bases, with 7 bases sitting between them. This CDR3 is 13 amino acids long. Germline-derived CDR1 and CDR2 are MDHEN and SYDVKM. CDR3 in amino acids: CASSLPQQETQYF. CDR3 DNA: TGTGCCAGCAGTTTGCCGCAGCAAGAGACCCAGTACTTC.

Many counts were recorded for this clonotype. The CDR3 reads CASSQDYPYYNEQFF. In DNA form, the CDR3 reads TGTGCCAGCAGCCAAGATTACCCGTACTACAATGAGCAGTTCTTC. The chain couples TRBV3-1 to TRBJ2-1, with D uncertain. The V gene's germline CDR1 is LGHDT and CDR2 YNNKEL (reference sequence). V lost 0 bases to trimming and J lost 3 bases, with 9 bases between them. The CDR3 runs 15 residues.

There are many counts of this clonotype. CDR3 coding DNA: TGTGCCAGCAGCGTAGTTCCGGGGGCAACGGAATTCACTGAAGCTTTCTTT. This encodes CASSVVPGATEFTEAFF. The rearrangement uses TRBV9 and TRBJ1-1; perhaps TRBD1 as D (6 bases). With 0 bases removed from V and 4 bases from J, the gap between germline ends came to 19 bases. Germline-derived CDR1 and CDR2 are SGDLS and YYNGEE. The CDR3 loop spans 17 amino acids.

The chain couples TRBV3-1 to TRBJ2-2; D may be TRBD1 or TRBD2 (5 bases each). This CDR3 comprises 16 residues. Germline V gene lookup returns CDR1 LGHDT and CDR2 YNNKEL (reference sequence). Deletions cut 3 bases from V and 6 bases from J, with 17 bases between. The CDR3, as DNA: TGTGCCAGCAGCCATTTCCGGGACGCAGGAGCCGGGGAGCTGTTTTTT. Amino acid sequence: CASSHFRDAGAGELFF.

This clonotype has more than one count but fewer than ten. The CDR3 spells CASSYNDRGNTGELFF. The CDR3 nucleotides are TGTGCCAGCAGCTATAATGACAGGGGGAACACCGGGGAGCTGTTTTTT. The V call is TRBV3-1, the J call TRBJ2-2, with 8 bases aligning to TRBD1. The CDR3 sequence is 16 residues long. The trim removed 5 bases at V and 1 base at J, leaving 6 bases unmatched. From germline, CDR1 is LGHDT and CDR2 YNNKEL (reference sequence). Combining the CDR3 with reference TRBV3-1 and TRBJ2-2 gives the whole variable domain DTAVSQTPKYLVTQMGNDKSIKCEQNLGHDTMYWYKQDSKKFLKIMFSYNNKELIINETVPNRFSPKSPDKAHLNLHINSLELGDSAVYFCASSYNDRGNTGELFFGEGSRLTVL.

The chain combines TRBV27 with TRBJ2-2, with 8 bases lining up with TRBD2. Germline V gene sequence: CDR1 MNHEY, CDR2 SMNVEV (reference sequence). Unmatched junction bases numbered 0, after V lost 3 bases and J lost 3 bases. CDR3 length: 14 amino acids. CDR3 nucleotide sequence: TGTGCCAGCAGTTTGGGACTAGACACCGGGGAGCTGTTTTTT. The encoded protein is CASSLGLDTGELFF.

This clonotype came up many times. The chain links TRBV5-5 to TRBJ1-5, with TRBD1 matching over 8 bases. V lost 1 base and J lost 1; bases outside the gene matches: 4. The CDR3 sequence is 16 residues long. Germline V lookup: CDR1 SGHKS, CDR2 YYEKEE (reference sequence). CDR3 loop: CASSLTRQGSNQPQHF. The CDR3 region has the DNA TGTGCCAGCAGCTTGACCCGACAGGGGAGCAATCAGCCCCAGCATTTT.

Many counts were recorded for this clonotype. The chain combines TRBV5-1 with TRBJ1-1; D is ambiguous. This CDR3 has 13 residues. The V end was cut by 0 bases, the J end by 4 bases, with 7 bases between. Germline loops: CDR1 SGHRS, CDR2 YFSETQ. The CDR3 protein is CASSLVPPTEAFF. For the CDR3, the DNA is TGCGCCAGCAGCTTGGTTCCCCCCACTGAAGCTTTCTTT.

The rearrangement links TRBV20-1 to TRBJ1-6; D is unresolved. V gave up 0 bases and J gave up 6 bases, with 6 bases separating them. This CDR3 has 13 amino acids. The germline V gene has CDR1 DFQATT and CDR2 SNEGSKA (reference sequence). CDR3 sequence: CSARDTANSPLHF. CDR3 DNA sequence: TGCAGTGCTAGAGATACCGCTAATTCACCCCTCCACTTT.